The next 27 T cell receptor beta chains were all read from a single sample in a study of shared clonotypes between healthy human individuals. Generated by immunoSEQ multiplex PCR, the TCRdb table keeps only in-frame clones and is missing some. The sample shows 2 million to 2.5 million clones, roughly 96% of them seen only once. The sequenced sample consisted of naive CD4+ T cells sorted from blood. Subset meaning: CD45RA+ positively selected. Receptors originate from a man aged 18-30 years in good health.

The chain combines TRBV9 with TRBJ2-3; 11 nucleotides match TRBD1. Germline loops: CDR1 SGDLS, CDR2 YYNGEE. After removal of 1 base from V and 4 bases from J, the junction contained 5 bases not matched to a gene. The CDR3 runs to 16 residues. In nucleotides, the CDR3 is TGTGCCAGCAGCGTAACCGGGACAGGGGGAGCAGATACGCAGTATTTT. It yields the protein CASSVTGTGGADTQYF.

CDR3 region: CASSDEVGRTEAFF. The CDR3 DNA reads TGTGCCAGCAGTGATGAGGTAGGCCGAACTGAAGCTTTCTTT. V is TRBV6-1 and J is TRBJ1-1, with unresolved D. Per the germline V gene, CDR1 is MNHNS and CDR2 is SASEGT. The CDR3 extends over 14 amino acids. Trimming pared 3 bases from V and 5 bases from J, leaving 13 bases between.

The gene calls are TRBV30 and TRBJ1-1; D may be TRBD1 (5 bases). The CDR3 consists of 15 residues. V was shortened by 4 bases and J by 8 bases, with 23 bases between the two germline ends. Germline assignment: CDR1 GTSNPN and CDR2 SVGIG (reference sequence). For the CDR3, the DNA is TGTGCCTGGAATCGGGACCCCTTGGGCCCTCGGGAAGCTTTCTTT. Translation: CAWNRDPLGPREAFF.

This clone was counted once. The rearrangement links TRBV7-2 to TRBJ2-6; TRBD1 aligns across 8 bases. Germline V gene sequence: CDR1 SGHTA, CDR2 FQGNSA. The CDR3 covers 17 residues. With 7 bases clipped from V and 0 bases from J, the junction kept 8 bases outside the gene matches. The CDR3 protein is CASTTRDRSSGANVLTF. In DNA, the CDR3 is TGTGCCAGCACCACCCGGGACAGGTCCTCTGGGGCCAACGTCCTGACTTTC.

The gene calls are TRBV28 and TRBJ2-1, with 10 nucleotides matching TRBD2. The junction had 12 bases not matched to a gene; V was cut back by 5 bases and J by 8 bases. The germline V gene encodes CDR1 MDHEN and CDR2 SYDVKM. This CDR3 has 16 residues. The CDR3 coding sequence is TGTGCCAGCAGTCTACTAGCGGGGACGACTGCCGATGAGCAGTTCTTC. It yields the protein CASSLLAGTTADEQFF.

A remark on this clone: At the DNA level, this CDR3 is encoded by other sequences in the same sample as well. V and J are TRBV5-1 and TRBJ2-5, with unresolved D. The germline V gene has CDR1 SGHRS and CDR2 YFSETQ. Deletions cut 0 bases from V and 2 bases from J, with 8 bases between. The CDR3 has 14 residues. The CDR3 sequence: CASSLGSGQETQYF. CDR3 coding DNA: TGCGCCAGCAGCTTGGGGTCAGGACAAGAGACCCAGTACTTC.

This clone showed up just once. The chain joins TRBV7-2 to TRBJ2-7; possible D gene TRBD2, 6 bases. V lost 1 base to trimming and J lost 2 bases, with 12 bases between them. The CDR3 is made up of 15 amino acids. Germline V lookup: CDR1 SGHTA, CDR2 FQGNSA. The CDR3 spells CASSLGTGETYEQYF. For the CDR3, the DNA is TGTGCCAGCAGCTTAGGAACGGGGGAGACCTACGAGCAGTACTTC.

This clone was observed once. Other DNA sequences of this sample code for an identical CDR3. This rearrangement joins TRBV2 to TRBJ2-2; no reliable D call. The CDR3 totals 12 residues. CDR1 and CDR2 from the germline V gene are SNHLY and FYNNEI. V was clipped by 6 bases and J by 0 bases, with 2 bases between them. The CDR3 here is CASSSNTGELFF. CDR3 DNA sequence: TGTGCCAGCAGCTCGAACACCGGGGAGCTGTTTTTT.

The chain couples TRBV5-6 to TRBJ2-3; D unresolved. This CDR3 has 15 amino acids. Germline loops: CDR1 SGHDT, CDR2 YYEEEE. Trimming took off 0 bases at V and 2 bases at J, with 10 bases between the two ends. This CDR3 is CASSLAHFSTDTQYF. The CDR3 DNA reads TGTGCCAGCAGCTTGGCACACTTTTCCACAGATACGCAGTATTTT.

This sequence joins TRBV5-1 and TRBJ2-3; D gene unclear. The germline V and J ends were trimmed by 0 bases and 0 bases, with 11 bases remaining between them. The CDR3 loop spans 16 amino acids. The germline V gene encodes CDR1 SGHRS and CDR2 YFSETQ. The CDR3 here is CASSLGGSASTDTQYF. DNA for the CDR3: TGCGCCAGCAGCTTGGGGGGATCCGCTAGCACAGATACGCAGTATTTT.

The V call is TRBV6-5, the J call TRBJ2-5; the match to TRBD1 covers 8 bases. TRBJ2-7 matches the DNA end more closely, so the J call is doubtful. The CDR3 extends over 14 amino acids. In germline, CDR1 is MNHEY, CDR2 SVGAGI. Written as DNA, the CDR3 is TGTGCCAGCAGACCGGACAGGGCCTCCTACGAGCAGTACTTC. It is translated as CASRPDRASYEQYF.

This clone was counted once. A much larger clonotype is one base distant, so this may be a read error. DNA of the CDR3: TGTGCCAGCAGCCAGGGGGATTTAAACCATGGCTACACCTTC. Encoded protein: CASSQGDLNHGYTF. The V gene is TRBV5-6, the J gene TRBJ1-2; 7 bases align to TRBD1. This CDR3 spans 14 amino acids. V was clipped by 4 bases and J by 6 bases; unmatched bases: 9. CDR1 is SGHDT, CDR2 YYEEEE, per germline.

The chain combines TRBV5-1 with TRBJ2-1, with D tentatively TRBD2 (6 bases). V lost 4 bases, J lost 0 bases, and 17 bases lay in between. The CDR3 has 17 residues. Germline V gene lookup returns CDR1 SGHRS and CDR2 YFSETQ. DNA for the CDR3: TGCGCCAGCAGCCTCGGGGGAGGCGCCCCCTCCTACAATGAGCAGTTCTTC. It codes for CASSLGGGAPSYNEQFF.

In DNA, the CDR3 is TGTGCCAGCAGCCAAGATTTAAAGGGTACTGAAGCTTTCTTT. Protein: CASSQDLKGTEAFF. The chain joins TRBV4-2 to TRBJ1-1; D gene ambiguous. The V end lost 0 bases, the J end lost 5 bases, and 10 bases lay between the germline ends. The CDR3 contains 14 residues. From germline, CDR1 is LGHNA and CDR2 YNFKEQ.

On this clone itself: A read error may be the cause here, since a much bigger clone is one base away. The chain uses TRBV7-2 and TRBJ1-1; the D is unclear. The CDR3 has 13 amino acids. Germline V gives CDR1 SGHTA, CDR2 FQGNSA. Between the trimmed V and J ends, which lost 4 bases and 0 bases, there was a span of 6 bases. In DNA, the CDR3 is TGTGCCAGCAGCTCGCAGGTGAACACTGAAGCTTTCTTT. Translating gives CASSSQVNTEAFF.

The table lists this clone with a few counts. This chain connects TRBV2 to TRBJ1-1; no clear D. Germline V gene lookup returns CDR1 SNHLY and CDR2 FYNNEI. V lost 2 bases, J lost 0 bases, and 16 bases lay in between. This CDR3 region has 17 residues. The DNA for the CDR3 is TGTGCCAGCAGTGAAATGCGGGGTTGGAGGATGAACACTGAAGCTTTCTTT. It specifies CASSEMRGWRMNTEAFF.

This clone was observed a single time. The V and J genes are TRBV2 and TRBJ2-5, with unresolved D. The V gene lost 3 bases and the J gene lost 6 bases, with 17 bases spanning the gap. The CDR3 length is 15 residues. Germline assignment: CDR1 SNHLY and CDR2 FYNNEI. The CDR3 sequence is CASSDLGLLGQTQYF. The CDR3 coding sequence is TGTGCCAGCAGTGACCTTGGCCTCCTTGGGCAGACCCAGTACTTC.

The chain uses TRBV18 and TRBJ1-2; D not certain. The germline V and J ends were trimmed by 3 bases and 1 base, with 12 bases remaining between them. The germline CDR1 and CDR2 sequences are KGHSH and LQKENI. This CDR3 is built from 15 residues. Here the CDR3 reads CASSPARTNNYGYTF. The CDR3 nucleotides read TGTGCCAGCTCACCCGCCCGTACTAATAACTATGGCTACACCTTC.

As for this clone: Other DNA sequences within the sample encode an identical CDR3. The chain has TRBV9 and TRBJ1-4; 9 nucleotides line up with TRBD1. The CDR3 contains 14 residues. The J segment lost 8 bases and the V segment lost 3 bases, leaving 5 bases of the junction unmatched. Looked up from germline, CDR1 is SGDLS and CDR2 is YYNGEE. This CDR3 reads CASSADRGGEKLFF. CDR3 DNA sequence: TGTGCCAGCAGCGCGGACAGGGGAGGGGAAAAACTGTTTTTT. The variable domain in full, with the rest retrieved from reference TRBV9 and TRBJ1-4, is DSGVTQTPKHLITATGQRVTLRCSPRSGDLSVYWYQQSLDQGLQFLIQYYNGEERAKGNILERFSAQQFPDLHSELNLSSLELGDSALYFCASSADRGGEKLFFGSGTQLSVL.

The chain links TRBV2 to TRBJ2-5, with D perhaps TRBD1 (7 bases). Germline CDR1 and CDR2: SNHLY and FYNNEI. The CDR3 loop spans 16 amino acids. The germline V and J ends were trimmed by 5 bases and 2 bases, with 18 bases remaining between them. The chain's CDR3 is CASSRSGQGGQETQYF. The DNA of the CDR3 is TGTGCCAGCAGTAGGTCTGGGCAGGGGGGTCAAGAGACCCAGTACTTC. Drawing the rest from reference TRBV2 and TRBJ2-5, the complete variable domain is EPEVTQTPSHQVTQMGQEVILRCVPISNHLYFYWYRQILGQKVEFLVSFYNNEISEKSEIFDDQFSVERPDGSNFTLKIRSTKLEDSAMYFCASSRSGQGGQETQYFGPGTRLLVL.

This clone was recorded only once. V is TRBV18 and J is TRBJ2-5; D gene unclear. Trimming pared 5 bases from V and 3 bases from J, leaving 10 bases between. The CDR3 runs to 13 residues. Germline CDR1 and CDR2: KGHSH and LQKENI. In DNA, the CDR3 is TGTGCCAGCTCATCGCAAAAGAAAGAGACCCAGTACTTC. Its translation: CASSSQKKETQYF.

A word on this clone: Other DNA sequences in the same sample also yield this CDR3. This sequence joins TRBV6-5 and TRBJ1-6; TRBD1 agrees at 9 bases. V lost 0 bases and J lost 7; bases outside the gene matches: 1. Germline V gene data show CDR1 as MNHEY and CDR2 as SVGAGI. The CDR3 runs 15 residues. CDR3 region: CASSYSGTGNSPLHF. CDR3 DNA: TGTGCCAGCAGTTACTCGGGGACAGGGAATTCACCCCTCCACTTT.

The J gene is TRBJ2-3, the V gene TRBV10-3, with 7 bases aligning to TRBD2. This CDR3 is built from 15 residues. Germline loops: CDR1 ENHRY, CDR2 SYGVKD. Losses at the gene ends were 6 bases for V and 1 base for J; bases not matched to a gene: 7. CDR3 region: CAIRPSAGGTDTQYF. The CDR3, as DNA: TGTGCCATCAGACCTTCGGCGGGAGGCACAGATACGCAGTATTTT.

The chain couples TRBV7-9 to TRBJ1-2, with TRBD1 matching 7 bases. V lost 7 bases, J lost 8 bases, and 10 bases stayed unmatched. Germline V gene sequence: CDR1 SEHNR, CDR2 FQNEAQ (reference sequence). This CDR3 spans 13 amino acids. CDR3 nucleotides: TGTGCCAGCACCCCGGAGGGGGCGGTCGGCTACACCTTC. Translating it yields CASTPEGAVGYTF.

The chain combines TRBV10-2 with TRBJ2-1, with TRBD2 matching 7 bases. The CDR3 has 13 residues. V lost 5 bases to trimming and J lost 7 bases; unmatched junction nucleotides: 5. Germline lookup yields CDR1 WSHSY and CDR2 SAAADI. CDR3 DNA: TGCGCCAGCAGTCACGCGCGGGGGAATGAGCAGTTCTTC. This codes for CASSHARGNEQFF.

The chain uses TRBV10-3 and TRBJ1-3; D not resolved. The CDR3 runs 17 residues. Germline CDR1 is ENHRY and CDR2 is SYGVKD. V was cut by 1 base and J by 0 bases, with 13 bases left in between. The CDR3 reads CAISEYGGLSSGNTIYF. Here the CDR3 DNA reads TGTGCCATCAGTGAGTACGGCGGGTTGAGCTCTGGAAACACCATATATTTT.

The chain is built from TRBV5-1 and TRBJ1-3, with D uncertain. V was trimmed by 8 bases and J by 0 bases, leaving 15 bases between them. The CDR3 sequence is 15 residues long. The V gene's germline CDR1 is SGHRS and CDR2 YFSETQ. The chain's CDR3 is CASTWEGGSGNTIYF. The CDR3 DNA reads as TGCGCCAGTACGTGGGAAGGAGGCTCTGGAAACACCATATATTTT.